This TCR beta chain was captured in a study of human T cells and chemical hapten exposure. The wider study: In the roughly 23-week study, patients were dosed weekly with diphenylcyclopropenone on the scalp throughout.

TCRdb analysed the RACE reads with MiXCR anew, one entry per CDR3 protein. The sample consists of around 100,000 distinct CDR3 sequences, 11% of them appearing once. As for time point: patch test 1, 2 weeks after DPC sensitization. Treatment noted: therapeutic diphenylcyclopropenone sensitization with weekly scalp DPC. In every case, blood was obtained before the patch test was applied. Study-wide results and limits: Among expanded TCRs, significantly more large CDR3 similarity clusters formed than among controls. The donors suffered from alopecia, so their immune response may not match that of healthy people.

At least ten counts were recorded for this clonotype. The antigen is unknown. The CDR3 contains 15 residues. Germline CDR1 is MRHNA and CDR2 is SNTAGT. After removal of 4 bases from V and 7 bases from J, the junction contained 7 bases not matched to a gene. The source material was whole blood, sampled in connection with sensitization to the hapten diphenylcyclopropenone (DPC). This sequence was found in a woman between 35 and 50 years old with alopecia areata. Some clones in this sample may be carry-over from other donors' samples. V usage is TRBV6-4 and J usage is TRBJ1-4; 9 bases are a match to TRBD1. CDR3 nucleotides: TGTGCCAGCAGTGCCTCCGGGACAGGGACTGAAAAACTGTTTTTT. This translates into CASSASGTGTEKLFF.